This T cell receptor beta chain was captured in a study of monozygotic twins with cystic fibrosis. Findings of the study overall: Age, concordance and disease severity did not associate with shared CDR3 numbers. V usage most resembled the co-twin in 13 of 16 pairs. Clonality was generally low (median about 0.0097), higher in the most severe patients.

Germline V gene data show CDR1 as GTSNPN and CDR2 as SVGIG (reference sequence). Trimming cost V 4 bases and J 5 bases, with 21 bases left between them. CDR3 length equals 16 residues. TCRdb keeps only in-frame clones here, not all; method: immunoSEQ multiplex PCR. The repertoire holds roughly 30,000 clones, roughly nine tenths seen once, with approximately 0.88% in the top ten. In the case of this clone: Its target is unknown.

This clonotype was sampled from a girl aged 2 to 9 with cystic fibrosis. Source material: blood. The chain joins TRBV30 to TRBJ2-1, with D possibly TRBD1 on 6 matching bases. The CDR3 sequence is CAWTETEQGFNNEQFF. CDR3 nucleotides: TGTGCCTGGACCGAAACCGAGCAGGGGTTCAACAATGAGCAGTTCTTC. The full variable domain, in which reference TRBV30 and TRBJ2-1 provide the parts outside the CDR3, is SQTIHQWPATLVQPVGSPLSLECTVEGTSNPNLYWYRQAAGRGLQLLFYSVGIGQISSEVPQNLSASRPQDRQFILSSKKLLLSDSGFYLCAWTETEQGFNNEQFFGPGTRLTVL.